These 9 T cell receptor beta chains came from one sample sequenced in a study of T-cell reconstitution after alpha-beta-depleted transplantation in children. As it was prepared, the TCRbeta library received unique molecular identifiers. TCRdb itself ran the PCR reads through MiXCR, one entry per CDR3 protein. The sample records about 580,000 distinct CDR3 sequences, approximately 22% being singletons. The material was PBMCs, mostly from graft donor cells, obtained 360 days after TCRalphabeta/CD19-depleted stem cell transplant. These receptors were collected from a boy under three years old who had a stem cell transplant for acute myeloid leukemia, so the T cells may come from the graft donor.

The J gene is TRBJ2-2, the V gene TRBV25-1, with a weak D call TRBD2 (5 bases). Trimming left V 1 base short and J 3 bases short, with 18 bases between. This CDR3 is built from 18 residues. Germline CDR1 and CDR2: MGHDK and SYGVNS. CDR3 bases: TGTGCCAGCAGTGAATTGAAAGGAGACTATAGGGACACCGGGGAGCTGTTTTTT. The encoded protein is CASSELKGDYRDTGELFF.

This clonotype was detected ten times or more. This sequence joins TRBV20-1 and TRBJ2-3, with 9 bases matching TRBD1. Per the germline V gene, CDR1 is DFQATT and CDR2 is SNEGSKA (reference sequence). V was pared by 6 bases and J by 2 bases, with 6 bases of the junction left unmatched. The CDR3 totals 14 residues. The DNA of the CDR3 is TGCAGTGCGAACCGGGACAGGGACACAGATACGCAGTATTTT. Translated, it gives CSANRDRDTDTQYF.

This clonotype was detected a few times. This chain links TRBV20-1 with TRBJ2-5; D gene unclear. Trimming cost V 5 bases and J 5 bases, with 18 bases left between them. The CDR3 runs to 14 residues. The germline V gene has CDR1 DFQATT and CDR2 SNEGSKA (reference sequence). In nucleotides, the CDR3 is TGCAGTGCTGGAAAGGACGCCGAATGGGAGACCCAGTACTTC. This codes for CSAGKDAEWETQYF.

The rearrangement joins TRBV20-1 to TRBJ2-1, with 9 bases fitting TRBD2. The V gene's germline CDR1 is DFQATT and CDR2 SNEGSKA (reference sequence). This CDR3 has 17 residues. With 5 bases clipped from V and 8 bases from J, the junction kept 19 bases outside the gene matches. CDR3 residues: CSAPIRGRRGGRDEQFF. Here the CDR3 DNA reads TGCAGTGCTCCGATAAGGGGAAGGCGGGGGGGCCGGGATGAGCAGTTCTTC.

This clonotype was seen only a few times. This chain connects TRBV6-5 to TRBJ1-4; weak D call: TRBD1 (6 bases). The length of the CDR3 is 14 residues. Germline V gene lookup returns CDR1 MNHEY and CDR2 SVGAGI. Trimming shortened V by 2 bases and J by 8 bases, and 12 bases separated the two germline ends. The CDR3 spells CASSYTGSREKLFF. CDR3 bases: TGTGCCAGCAGTTACACAGGGTCAAGGGAAAAACTGTTTTTT.

The chain uses TRBV6-5 and TRBJ1-1; D perhaps matches TRBD1 (5 bases). The CDR3 spans 14 residues. Trimming left V 1 base short and J 4 bases short, with 10 bases between. Germline V lookup: CDR1 MNHEY, CDR2 SVGAGI. CDR3: CASSYLTEGTEAFF. CDR3 DNA: TGTGCCAGCAGTTACTTGACAGAAGGCACTGAAGCTTTCTTT.

This clonotype has a count of ten or more. The CDR3 coding sequence is TGTGCCAGCAGTGACATTTACAATGAGCAGTTCTTC. Its protein product is CASSDIYNEQFF. V usage is TRBV27 and J usage is TRBJ2-1; the D is unclear. Trimming took off 5 bases at V and 4 bases at J, with 6 bases between the two ends. This CDR3 contains 12 residues. Germline-derived CDR1 and CDR2 are MNHEY and SMNVEV (reference sequence).

In its sample, this clonotype was seen many times. This chain joins TRBV14 and TRBJ2-7; D is perhaps TRBD1 or TRBD2 (5 bases each). Trimming removed 0 bases from V and 0 bases from J, with 9 bases in between. Germline CDR1 SGHDN, CDR2 FVKESK. This CDR3 spans 15 amino acids. The CDR3 spells CASSQDPGTSYEQYF. DNA of the CDR3: TGTGCCAGCAGCCAAGACCCAGGGACCTCCTACGAGCAGTACTTC.

The chain carries TRBV20-1 and TRBJ1-5; TRBD1 matches 7 bases. V gave up 1 base and J gave up 9 bases; unmatched junction bases: 6. The CDR3 extends over 13 amino acids. Germline V gives CDR1 DFQATT, CDR2 SNEGSKA (reference sequence). The CDR3 DNA sequence: TGCAGTGCTAGAGGGACAGCAGGGGGGCCCCAGCATTTT. It translates to CSARGTAGGPQHF.